Presented here are 7 T cell receptor beta chains from one specimen sequenced in a study of cytomegalovirus exposure and HLA in healthy donors. Vbeta (60) and Jbeta (13) primers were used in the PCR. Method: immunoSEQ multiplex PCR; TCRdb's copy keeps in-frame clones and lacks some. Among around 170,000 clones listed, approximately 81% were seen once. What was sequenced was PBMCs. All receptors come from a man aged 45-60 years in good health and CMV-seronegative.

This clone came up once. The chain joins TRBV2 to TRBJ2-7; perhaps TRBD1 as D (5 bases). Germline V lookup: CDR1 SNHLY, CDR2 FYNNEI. The V end was cut by 5 bases, the J end by 9 bases, with 11 bases between. This CDR3 comprises 11 residues. CDR3 protein: CASSLGPGQYF. The DNA of the CDR3 is TGTGCCAGCAGTCTGGGGCCCGGGCAGTACTTC.

This clone has more than one count but fewer than ten. This sequence joins TRBV6-6 and TRBJ1-6; TRBD1 matches at 9 bases. With 7 bases clipped from V and 8 bases from J, the junction kept 3 bases outside the gene matches. The CDR3 runs to 13 residues. Germline loops: CDR1 MNHNY, CDR2 SVGAGI (reference sequence). This CDR3 reads CASTDRGYSPLHF. The CDR3, as DNA: TGTGCCAGCACTGACAGGGGGTATTCACCCCTCCACTTT.

This clone has more than one count but fewer than ten. The chain is built from TRBV6-6 and TRBJ1-1; D is uncertain. Germline V gene lookup returns CDR1 MNHNY and CDR2 SVGAGI (reference sequence). The CDR3 extends over 16 amino acids. V lost 6 bases and J 5 bases, leaving 22 bases between the germline ends. The CDR3 is CASSPAQLYRGTEAFF. Here the CDR3 DNA reads TGTGCCAGCAGCCCCGCGCAGCTTTATCGGGGAACTGAAGCTTTCTTT.

The gene calls are TRBV2 and TRBJ1-2; the D gene is possibly TRBD1 (5 bases). Germline assignment: CDR1 SNHLY and CDR2 FYNNEI. Trimming removed 7 bases at V and 7 bases at J, with 13 bases between. This CDR3 is built from 12 residues. CDR3 DNA: TGTGCCAGCACCAGAGCGGGACTTGGCTACACCTTC. It yields the protein CASTRAGLGYTF.

The CDR3 loop is CASSPQRTGVNTEAFF. The CDR3 DNA follows: TGTGCCAGCTCACCACAGAGGACAGGGGTGAACACTGAAGCTTTCTTT. The rearrangement uses TRBV18 and TRBJ1-1; 9 nucleotides line up with TRBD1. The germline gives CDR1 KGHSH, CDR2 LQKENI. This CDR3 is 16 amino acids long. With 1 base clipped from V and 0 bases from J, the junction kept 3 bases outside the gene matches.

This chain connects TRBV10-3 to TRBJ1-3, with D maybe TRBD1 (6 bases). The CDR3 consists of 14 residues. The V end lost 7 bases, the J end lost 1 base, and 11 bases lay between the germline ends. Germline V gene sequence: CDR1 ENHRY, CDR2 SYGVKD. The CDR3 nucleotides are TGTGCCATCACAGGACAGATTTCTGGAAACACCATATATTTT. The encoded protein is CAITGQISGNTIYF.

CDR3 sequence reads: CASSEQRTGDGYTF. CDR3 nucleotides: TGTGCCAGCAGTGAACAGCGGACAGGGGATGGCTACACCTTC. The genes are TRBV25-1 and TRBJ1-2; 9 positions match TRBD1. After removal of 2 bases from V and 6 bases from J, the junction contained 4 bases not matched to a gene. CDR3 length: 14 residues. The germline V gene has CDR1 MGHDK and CDR2 SYGVNS.